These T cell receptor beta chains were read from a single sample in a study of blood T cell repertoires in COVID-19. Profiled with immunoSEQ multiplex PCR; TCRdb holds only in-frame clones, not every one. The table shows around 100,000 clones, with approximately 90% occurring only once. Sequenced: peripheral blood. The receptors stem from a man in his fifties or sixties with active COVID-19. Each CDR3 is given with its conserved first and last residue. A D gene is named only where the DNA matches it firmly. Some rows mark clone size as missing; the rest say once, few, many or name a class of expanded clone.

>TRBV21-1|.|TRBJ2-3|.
CASSKGDREGSDTQYF
TGTGCCAGCAGCAAAGGGGACAGGGAGGGCTCGGATACGCAGTATTTT
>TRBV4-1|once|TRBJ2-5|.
CASSQDNGLQETQYF
TGCGCCAGCAGCCAAGATAACGGTTTACAAGAGACCCAGTACTTC
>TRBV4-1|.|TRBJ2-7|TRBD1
CASSRQGAYEQYF
TGCGCCAGCAGCCGTCAGGGGGCCTACGAGCAGTACTTC
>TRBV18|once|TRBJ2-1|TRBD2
CASSPRSGRINEQFF
TGTGCCAGCTCACCTCGGAGCGGGAGGATCAATGAGCAGTTCTTC
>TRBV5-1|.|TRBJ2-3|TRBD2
CASSGRGGSTDTQYF
TGCGCCAGCAGCGGTCGGGGGGGCTCCACAGATACGCAGTATTTT
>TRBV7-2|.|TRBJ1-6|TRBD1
CASSSPRTGGKGSPLHF
TGTGCCAGCAGCTCGCCGAGGACAGGGGGCAAAGGATCACCCCTCCACTTT
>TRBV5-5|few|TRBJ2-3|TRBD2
CASSLGTSVADTQYF
TGTGCCAGCAGCTTAGGGACTAGCGTCGCCGATACGCAGTATTTT
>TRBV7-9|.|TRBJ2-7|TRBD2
CASRGEGYEQYF
TGTGCCAGCAGGGGGGAGGGCTACGAGCAGTACTTC
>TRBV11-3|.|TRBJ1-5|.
CASSRKLNRDPSYSNQPQHF
TGTGCCAGCAGCCGCAAACTCAACAGGGACCCAAGCTATAGCAATCAGCCCCAGCATTTT
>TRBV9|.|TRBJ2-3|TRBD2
CASSVGASGWSDTQYF
TGTGCCAGCAGCGTAGGGGCTAGCGGGTGGTCAGATACGCAGTATTTT
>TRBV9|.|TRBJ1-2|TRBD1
CASSLDRDTHSNYGYTF
TGTGCCAGCAGCCTAGACAGGGACACCCATTCTAACTATGGCTACACCTTC
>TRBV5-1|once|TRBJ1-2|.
CASSGGMAGYTF
TGCGCCAGCAGCGGCGGGATGGCTGGCTACACCTTC
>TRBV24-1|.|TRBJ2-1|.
CATSDPTTGVRFF
TGTGCCACCAGTGACCCAACTACGGGGGTGAGGTTCTTC